Sequencing of this TCR beta chain was carried out in a study of regulatory T cells in long-lasting Graves disease. This clonotype occurred a few times. From germline, CDR1 is SGHDT and CDR2 YYEEEE. V lost 6 bases and J lost 6, with 18 bases in between. The CDR3 consists of 14 residues. Sample time point: newly diagnosed GD, antithyroid drugs for less than 3 months. RNA extracted from PBMCs served as the sequencing template. Relying on iRepertoire HTBI primers and Arm-PCR of CDR3 regions, the team built TCR beta libraries. TCRdb ran MiXCR on the multiplex PCR reads and lists one entry per CDR3 protein. The sample comprises around 420,000 distinct CDR3 sequences, approximately 16% of which are singletons, and about 8% rests with the top ten. The sample was also reused in another study, on T cells in Graves' hyperthyroidism and ophthalmopathy. That source reports: TCR CDR3 underwent first-round RT-PCR with the HTBI primer set. Most clonotypes that expanded in the thyroid above 0.001 also showed up in blood.

The specimen comprised peripheral blood mononuclear cells (PBMCs), sampled at new diagnosis, from a patient treated with antithyroid drugs. This chain joins TRBV5-6 and TRBJ1-2; no definite D call. The receptor comes from a woman in her thirties or forties with Graves disease. CDR3 DNA sequence: TGTGCCAGCACCCCGGGCAGGCTCGTTAATGGCTACACCTTC. It codes for CASTPGRLVNGYTF.